The clone carrying this T cell receptor beta chain was picked up a small number of times. The antigen remains undetermined. These data originate in a study of cytomegalovirus exposure and HLA in healthy donors. Study findings and constraints: According to the study, 150 to 200 TCR beta chains were cytomegalovirus-associated. CMV serostatus was the sole immune exposure information available. A cluster of highly shared sequence variants was likely a sequencing artifact.

Germline CDR1 and CDR2: MNHNS and SASEGT. With 4 bases removed from V and 3 bases from J, the gap between germline ends came to 6 bases. The length of the CDR3 is 13 residues. Primers included in the PCR were 60 Vbeta and 13 Jbeta primers. TCRdb keeps only in-frame clones here, not all; method: immunoSEQ multiplex PCR. The repertoire holds about 120,000 clones, with around three quarters as singletons. The receptor was derived from a female donor in good health and CMV-seronegative. This chain joins TRBV6-1 and TRBJ2-2, with D hard to call. What was sequenced was PBMCs. The CDR3 spells CASSGAYTGELFF. The CDR3 DNA reads TGTGCCAGCAGTGGGGCGTACACCGGGGAGCTGTTTTTT.